What follows is one TCR beta chain and its context. Its specificity is unknown. These data are taken from a study of blood T cells in healthy people across ages. Then a second PCR, running about 6 to 11 cycles, was carried out with a sample-barcoded 5' primer and a J-beta primer mix. Each CDR3 protein gets one entry after TCRdb re-called the 5' RACE reads with MiXCR. The sample lists more than 650,000 distinct CDR3 sequences, around a quarter seen once, with 2.5% to 3.5% in the top ten. Study-wide findings and caveats: TCR beta diversity, measured per million T cells, fell in a roughly linear way with age.

Unmatched junction bases numbered 3, after V lost 3 bases and J lost 4 bases. Germline lookup yields CDR1 SGHTA and CDR2 FQGNSA. This CDR3 comprises 15 residues. The same sample was also used in a study of T cells of mothers and their children. As that report states: Study donors consisted of a few healthy Caucasian mothers and their six children. Unrelated mother-child pairs always had slightly, but never significantly, lower normalized overlap than related pairs.

The chain joins TRBV7-2 to TRBJ1-6; 7 nucleotides align to TRBD1. The clonotype originates from a boy aged 5-17 years in good health. The sample taken for sequencing was blood. CDR3 protein: CASSFRQGYNSPLHF. The CDR3 nucleotides read TGTGCCAGCAGCTTTAGACAGGGATATAATTCACCCCTCCACTTT.